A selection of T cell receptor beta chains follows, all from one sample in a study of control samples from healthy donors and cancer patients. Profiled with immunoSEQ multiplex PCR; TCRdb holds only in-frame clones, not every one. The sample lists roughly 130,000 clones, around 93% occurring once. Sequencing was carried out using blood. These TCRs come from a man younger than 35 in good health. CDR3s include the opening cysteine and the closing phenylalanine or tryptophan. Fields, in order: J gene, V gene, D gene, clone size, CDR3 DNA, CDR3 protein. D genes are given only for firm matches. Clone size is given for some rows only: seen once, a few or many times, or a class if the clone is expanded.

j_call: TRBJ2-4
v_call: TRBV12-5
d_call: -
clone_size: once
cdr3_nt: TGTGCTAGTGGTTCGCCGGGGCCGAAATACGATACTGTAGCCAAAAACATTCAGTACTTC
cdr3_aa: CASGSPGPKYDTVAKNIQYF

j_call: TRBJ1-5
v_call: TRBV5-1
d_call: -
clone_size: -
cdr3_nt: TGCGCCAGCAGCTTGTACGGATTAGGACAGCCCCAGCATTTT
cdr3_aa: CASSLYGLGQPQHF

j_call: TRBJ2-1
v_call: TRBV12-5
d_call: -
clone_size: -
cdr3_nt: TGTGCTAGTGGTTTGGTACTTTCAGGGGATGAGCAGTTCTTC
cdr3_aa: CASGLVLSGDEQFF

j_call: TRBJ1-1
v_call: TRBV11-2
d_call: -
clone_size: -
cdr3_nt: TGTGCCAGCAGCTTAAACTCCTTTGGGGCGCGCTGGACTGAAGCTTTCTTT
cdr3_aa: CASSLNSFGARWTEAFF

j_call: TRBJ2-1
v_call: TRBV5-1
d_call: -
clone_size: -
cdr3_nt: TGCGCCAGCAGCTTGGCAGCTTCCTACAATGAGCAGTTCTTC
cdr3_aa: CASSLAASYNEQFF

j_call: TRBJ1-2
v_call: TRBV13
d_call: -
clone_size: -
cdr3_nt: TGTGCCAGCAGCTTAGGGGACAGCGAGCATGGCTACACCTTC
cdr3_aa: CASSLGDSEHGYTF

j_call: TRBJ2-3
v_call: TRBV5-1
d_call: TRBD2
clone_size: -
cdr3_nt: TGCGCCAGCAGCATCTGGACTAGCGGGGTTGGAGATACGCAGTATTTT
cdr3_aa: CASSIWTSGVGDTQYF

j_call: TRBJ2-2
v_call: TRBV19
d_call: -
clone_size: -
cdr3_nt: TGTGCCAGTAGTCGGGCGGTGGTTAACACCGGGGAGCTGTTTTTT
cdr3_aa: CASSRAVVNTGELFF

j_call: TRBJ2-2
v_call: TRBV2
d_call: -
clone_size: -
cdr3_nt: TGTGCCAGCAGCTCCGACTACACCGGGGAGCTGTTTTTT
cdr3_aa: CASSSDYTGELFF

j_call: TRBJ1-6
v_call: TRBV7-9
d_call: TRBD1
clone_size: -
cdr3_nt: TGTGCCAGCAGCCGAGGACAGGGTGGGTATAATTCACCCCTCCACTTT
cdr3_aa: CASSRGQGGYNSPLHF

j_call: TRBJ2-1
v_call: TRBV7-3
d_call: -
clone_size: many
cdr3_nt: TGTGCCAGCAGCTTAATGGCCTCGAGTCTCGAAAATGAGCAGTTCTTC
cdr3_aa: CASSLMASSLENEQFF

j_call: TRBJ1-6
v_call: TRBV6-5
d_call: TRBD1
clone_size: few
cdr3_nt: TGTGCCAGCAGGCCACAGGGGTGGGATTCACCCCTCCACTTT
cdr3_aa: CASRPQGWDSPLHF

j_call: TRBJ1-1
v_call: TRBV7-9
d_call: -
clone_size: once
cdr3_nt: TGTGCCAGCAGCTTAGTTGGGGGCGGGGGTGAAGCTTTCTTT
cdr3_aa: CASSLVGGGGEAFF

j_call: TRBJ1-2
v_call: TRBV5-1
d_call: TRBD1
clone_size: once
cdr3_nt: TGCGCCAGCAGCTTAGAACTTCCGGGACAGGGAGAAGGCTACACCTTC
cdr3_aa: CASSLELPGQGEGYTF

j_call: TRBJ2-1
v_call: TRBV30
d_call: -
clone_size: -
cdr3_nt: TGTGCCTGGAGTGTACTTTATCCCCAAAATGAGCAGTTCTTC
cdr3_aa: CAWSVLYPQNEQFF

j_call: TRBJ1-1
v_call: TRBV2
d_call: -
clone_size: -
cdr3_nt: TGTGCCAGCAAGGCGGGAGGGGGTGAAGCTTTCTTT
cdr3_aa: CASKAGGGEAFF

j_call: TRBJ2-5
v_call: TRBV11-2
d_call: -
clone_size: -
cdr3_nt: TGTGCCAGCAGCTTAGATTGGAGTAACCAAGAGACCCAGTACTTC
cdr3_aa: CASSLDWSNQETQYF

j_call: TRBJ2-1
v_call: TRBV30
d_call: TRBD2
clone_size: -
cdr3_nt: TGTGCCTGGAAGGGACTAGCGACCTACAATGAGCAGTTCTTC
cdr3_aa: CAWKGLATYNEQFF

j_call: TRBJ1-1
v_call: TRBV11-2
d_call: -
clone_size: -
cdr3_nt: TGTGCCAGCAGATCAGCCCCTGGCAGGGGTCAGAACACTGAAGCTTTCTTT
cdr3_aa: CASRSAPGRGQNTEAFF

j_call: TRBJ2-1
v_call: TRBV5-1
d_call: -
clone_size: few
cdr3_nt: TGCGCCAGCAGCGGATCTATCGGCTCGGCTTTGCGTGAGCAGTTCTTC
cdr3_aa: CASSGSIGSALREQFF

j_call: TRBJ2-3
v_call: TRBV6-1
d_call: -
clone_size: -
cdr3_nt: TGTGCCAGCAGTGATCCCCCTGGGCAGGGGAGGGATACGCAGTATTTT
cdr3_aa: CASSDPPGQGRDTQYF

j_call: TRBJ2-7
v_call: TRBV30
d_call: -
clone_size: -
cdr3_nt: TGTGCCTGGAGTGTACGTTCGGGCAGATTCTACGAGCAGTACTTC
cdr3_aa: CAWSVRSGRFYEQYF

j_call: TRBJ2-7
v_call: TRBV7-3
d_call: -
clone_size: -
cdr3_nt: TGTGCCAGCAGCTTAATTGGCGGGGCCCTCTACGAGCAGTACTTC
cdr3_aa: CASSLIGGALYEQYF

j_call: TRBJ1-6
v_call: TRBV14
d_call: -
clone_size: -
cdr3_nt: TGTGCCAGCAGCCAGAGGACCTGGAGCTCCTATAATTCACCCCTCCACTTT
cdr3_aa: CASSQRTWSSYNSPLHF

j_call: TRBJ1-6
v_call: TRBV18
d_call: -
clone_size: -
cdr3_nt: TGTGCCAGCTCACCCAGCAGCTCCTATAATTCACCCCTCCACTTT
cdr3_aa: CASSPSSSYNSPLHF

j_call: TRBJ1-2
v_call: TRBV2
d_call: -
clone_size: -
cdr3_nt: TGTGCCAGCAGTGAATTGGTCGGGGGGCCAAGTGGCTACACCTTC
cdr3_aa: CASSELVGGPSGYTF

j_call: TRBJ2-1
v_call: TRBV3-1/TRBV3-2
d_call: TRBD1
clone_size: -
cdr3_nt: TGTGCCAGCAGCCAGGGTCGCAGGGGGAGATACAATGAGCAGTTCTTC
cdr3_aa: CASSQGRRGRYNEQFF

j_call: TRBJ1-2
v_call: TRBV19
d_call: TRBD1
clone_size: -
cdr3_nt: TGTGCCAGTAGTCGACACTCTCCGGGACAGCCTAGTTTCTACACCTTC
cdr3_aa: CASSRHSPGQPSFYTF

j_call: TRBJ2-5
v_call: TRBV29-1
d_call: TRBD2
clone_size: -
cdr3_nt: TGCAGCGTTGGGGGGGGTCCAGTAGAGACCCAGTACTTC
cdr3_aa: CSVGGGPVETQYF

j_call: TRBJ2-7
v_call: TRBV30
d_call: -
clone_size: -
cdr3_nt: TGTGCCTGGAGTGCCCTGTTCGGGGGCTACGAGCAGTACTTC
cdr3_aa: CAWSALFGGYEQYF

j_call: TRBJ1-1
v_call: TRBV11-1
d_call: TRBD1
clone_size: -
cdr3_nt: TGTGCCAGCAGCTTGCCGGGACAGGGTATCACTGAAGCTTTCTTT
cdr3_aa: CASSLPGQGITEAFF

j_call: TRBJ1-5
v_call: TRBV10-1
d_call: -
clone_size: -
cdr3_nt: TGCGCCAGCATTAATTTCTGGCGGGGTAGAAACCAGCCCCAGCATTTT
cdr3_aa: CASINFWRGRNQPQHF

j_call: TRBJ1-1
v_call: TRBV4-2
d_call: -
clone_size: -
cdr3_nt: TGTGCCAGCAGCCAAGTCGTCGGGCAGGACTTACCTGAAGCTTTCTTT
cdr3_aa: CASSQVVGQDLPEAFF

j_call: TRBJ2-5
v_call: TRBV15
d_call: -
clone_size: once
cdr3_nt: TGTGCCACCAGCAGAGTGCGAGGGACCCAGTACTTC
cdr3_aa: CATSRVRGTQYF

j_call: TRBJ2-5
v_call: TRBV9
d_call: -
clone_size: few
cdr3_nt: TGTGCCAGCAGCGTAGTACGGACTCGGGAGACCCAGTACTTC
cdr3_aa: CASSVVRTRETQYF

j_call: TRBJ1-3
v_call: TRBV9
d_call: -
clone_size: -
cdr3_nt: TGTGCCAGCAGCCAGCTGGGGCAGATCTCTGGAAACACCATATATTTT
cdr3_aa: CASSQLGQISGNTIYF

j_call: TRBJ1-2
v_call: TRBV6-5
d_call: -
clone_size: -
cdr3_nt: TGTGCCAGCGGAGTGGGGGTCGGCTATGGCTACACCTTC
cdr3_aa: CASGVGVGYGYTF

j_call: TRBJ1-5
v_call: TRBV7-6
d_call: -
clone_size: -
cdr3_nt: TGTGCCAGCAGTCAGACCGTCAATCGGCCCCAGCATTTT
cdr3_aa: CASSQTVNRPQHF

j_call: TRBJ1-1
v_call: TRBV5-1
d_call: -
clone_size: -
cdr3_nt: TGCGCCAGCAGCCTTAGACCCGGGACCGCTAACACTGAAGCTTTCTTT
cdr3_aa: CASSLRPGTANTEAFF

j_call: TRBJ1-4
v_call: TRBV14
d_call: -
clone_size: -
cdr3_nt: TGTGCCAGCAGCCAAGCAGGAGGGGTCGGGGAAAAACTGTTTTTT
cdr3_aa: CASSQAGGVGEKLFF

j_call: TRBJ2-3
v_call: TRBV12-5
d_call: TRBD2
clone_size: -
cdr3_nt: TGTGCTAGTGGTTTAAACAGCGGGGGCTCAGATACGCAGTATTTT
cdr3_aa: CASGLNSGGSDTQYF

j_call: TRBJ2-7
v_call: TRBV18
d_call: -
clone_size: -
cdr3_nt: TGTGCCAGCTCACCACCCAAGGGGAAGGGAGACTACGAGCAGTACTTC
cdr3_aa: CASSPPKGKGDYEQYF

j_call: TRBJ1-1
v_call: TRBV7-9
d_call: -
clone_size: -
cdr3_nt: TGTGCCAGCAGCTTAGGCGGTCCGGGATCTGAAGCTTTCTTT
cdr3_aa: CASSLGGPGSEAFF

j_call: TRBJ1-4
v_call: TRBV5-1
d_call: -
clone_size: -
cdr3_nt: TGCGCCAGCAGCTTGGTTCACGGAACTAATGAAAAACTGTTTTTT
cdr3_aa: CASSLVHGTNEKLFF

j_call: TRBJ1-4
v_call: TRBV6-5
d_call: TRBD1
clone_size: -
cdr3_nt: TGTGCCAGCGAGGACAGGGTGACGACTAATGAAAAACTGTTTTTT
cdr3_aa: CASEDRVTTNEKLFF

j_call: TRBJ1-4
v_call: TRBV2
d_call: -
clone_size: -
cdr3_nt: TGTGCCAGCAGGGCCGGGACGGTTAATGAAAAACTGTTTTTT
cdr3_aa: CASRAGTVNEKLFF

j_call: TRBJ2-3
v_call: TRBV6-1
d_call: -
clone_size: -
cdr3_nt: TGTGCCAGCAGTGAAGGGGGCGAGGCAGATACGCAGTATTTT
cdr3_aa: CASSEGGEADTQYF

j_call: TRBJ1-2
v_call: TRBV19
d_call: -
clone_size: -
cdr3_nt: TGTGCCAGTAGTATCGAAGCGCAATGGTATGGCTACACCTTC
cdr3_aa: CASSIEAQWYGYTF

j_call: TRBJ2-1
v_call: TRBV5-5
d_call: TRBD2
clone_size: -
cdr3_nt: TGTGCCAGCAGCCTCAGCGGGGCACCCTACAATGAGCAGTTCTTC
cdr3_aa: CASSLSGAPYNEQFF

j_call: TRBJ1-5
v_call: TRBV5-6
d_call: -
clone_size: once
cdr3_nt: TGTGCCAGCAGCTTGGCCAAAGCAGGGCAAGGTCAGCCCCAGCATTTT
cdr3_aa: CASSLAKAGQGQPQHF

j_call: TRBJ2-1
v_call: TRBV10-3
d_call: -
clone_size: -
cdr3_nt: TGTGCCATCCGTTCTCTAGTCAGCTCCTACAATGAGCAGTTCTTC
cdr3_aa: CAIRSLVSSYNEQFF

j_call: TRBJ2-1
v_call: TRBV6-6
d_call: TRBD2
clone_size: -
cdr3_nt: TGTGCCAGTTTACGGGAGGGGGGGGGTGAGCAGTTCTTC
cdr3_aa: CASLREGGGEQFF

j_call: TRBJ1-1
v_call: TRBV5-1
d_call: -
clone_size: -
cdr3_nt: TGCGCCAGCAGGCCGGGTCTGAACACTGAAGCTTTCTTT
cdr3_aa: CASRPGLNTEAFF

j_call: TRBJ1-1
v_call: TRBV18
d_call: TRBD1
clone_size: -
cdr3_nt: TGTGCCAGCTCCCCGAGGGACAGGGGGCGAGACACTGAAGCTTTCTTT
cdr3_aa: CASSPRDRGRDTEAFF

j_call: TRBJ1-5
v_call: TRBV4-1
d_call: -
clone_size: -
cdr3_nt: TGCGCCAGCAGCCAAGATGTTGGCAGGAATCAGCCCCAGCATTTT
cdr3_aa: CASSQDVGRNQPQHF

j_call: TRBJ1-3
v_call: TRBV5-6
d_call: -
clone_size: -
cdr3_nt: TGTGCCAGCAGCCGATTTGACTTTTCCTCTGGAAACACCATATATTTT
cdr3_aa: CASSRFDFSSGNTIYF